This record concerns one TCR beta chain sequence. What it binds is not known. Researchers divided each subset's genomic DNA evenly across several immunoSEQ plates. Clones were read by immunoSEQ multiplex PCR, and TCRdb kept only the in-frame ones, dropping some. In the table there are just over 2,000,000 clones, roughly 96% of which are singletons. V trimming: 4 bases; J trimming: 2 bases; junction bases outside the gene matches: 8. CDR1 SGHRS and CDR2 YFSETQ come from the germline V gene. The CDR3 spans 16 residues. The study drew its donors from healthy HIV-negative adults without recent acute infections or vaccinations. The sample belongs to a study of shared clonotypes between healthy human individuals. The study's findings and limits: Generally, naive subsets came out with larger estimated richness than memory subsets. Sampling was confined to blood; repertoires within tissues likely differ.

The V gene is TRBV5-1, the J gene TRBJ2-3; TRBD2 agrees at 9 bases. The TCR originated in a man aged 18 to 29 in good health. The sequenced material came from naive CD4+ T cells sorted from blood. Subset of the sample: CD45RA+ positively selected. The CDR3 bases are TGCGCCAGCAGCGCTGGGTCTAGCGGGACCACAGATACGCAGTATTTT. Protein product: CASSAGSSGTTDTQYF.